Sequencing of this T cell receptor (beta chain) was carried out in a study of OX40 agonist ivuxolimab in advanced cancers. Study-wide context: Prior anti-PD-1, anti-PD-L1 or anti-CTLA-4 therapy did not bar entry, and approximately 40% had some.

Sequencing was performed with immunoSEQ multiplex PCR; in TCRdb, only in-frame clones are kept and a portion is missing. The sample has tens of thousands of clones, 80% to 90% seen once. Germline V gene sequence: CDR1 SGDLS, CDR2 YYNGEE. The junction had 10 bases not matched to a gene; V was cut back by 4 bases and J by 2 bases. There are 17 residues in the CDR3. Blood draws occurred at baseline, cycle 4 day 1, and cycle 7 day 1. Material: CD4+ or CD8+ T cells sorted from blood, obtained in a trial of the OX40 agonist ivuxolimab. This TCR was recovered from an adult with an advanced solid tumor such as melanoma, head and neck, liver or kidney cancer. The chain employs TRBV9 and TRBJ2-1; 9 nucleotides line up with TRBD1. CDR3 in amino acids: CASSSIRGTGTYNEQFF. The CDR3 nucleotides are TGTGCCAGCAGCTCAATTAGGGGGACAGGGACCTACAATGAGCAGTTCTTC.